The TCR beta chain described here comes from a study of pediatric ulcerative colitis. The protocol was immunoSEQ multiplex PCR, while the TCRdb copy is restricted to in-frame clones and leaves out a portion. The sample records fewer than 30,000 clones, more than 65% being singletons. During colonoscopy, one to two rectal pinch biopsies were collected. The CDR3 has 15 amino acids. Germline lookup yields CDR1 MGHDK and CDR2 SYGVNS. V lost 7 bases and J lost 8; bases outside the gene matches: 12. This sequence originates from a boy between 10 and 17 years old with severe ulcerative colitis. Material for sequencing was gut tissue. The rearrangement joins TRBV25-1 to TRBJ2-4; TRBD1 agrees at 9 bases. CDR3: CASTRKQGARDIQYF. Here the CDR3 DNA reads TGTGCCAGCACCAGAAAACAGGGGGCTCGGGACATTCAGTACTTC. Variable domain in full (rest from reference TRBV25-1 and TRBJ2-4): EADIYQTPRYLVIGTGKKITLECSQTMGHDKMYWYQQDPGMELHLIHYSYGVNSTEKGDLSSESTVSRIRTEHFPLTLESARPSHTSQYLCASTRKQGARDIQYFGAGTRLSVL.